A selection of T cell receptor beta chains follows, all from one sample in a study of neoadjuvant nivolumab and ipilimumab in lung cancer. Sequenced by immunoSEQ multiplex PCR; TCRdb stores in-frame clones only, minus some. The table has about 38,000 clones, 85% to 90% seen once. The starting material was peripheral blood, obtained before neoadjuvant nivolumab, alone or with ipilimumab. These receptors originate from an adult with non-small cell lung cancer. The CDR3 runs from the conserved cysteine through the conserved F or W. The order of the fields is V gene, clone size, J gene, D gene, CDR3 protein, CDR3 DNA. The D gene is left open where the match is weak. Clone size appears in some rows only: once, few, many, or a class for an expanded clone.

V gene: TRBV7-2
clone size: few
J gene: TRBJ1-2
D gene: NA
CDR3 protein: CASSWAVANYGYTF
CDR3 DNA: TGTGCCAGCAGCTGGGCCGTAGCTAACTATGGCTACACCTTC

V gene: TRBV14
clone size: NA
J gene: TRBJ2-7
D gene: TRBD2
CDR3 protein: CASSPRTSGLVYF
CDR3 DNA: TGTGCCAGCAGCCCGAGGACTAGCGGGTTGGTTTACTTC

V gene: TRBV5-1
clone size: NA
J gene: TRBJ2-5
D gene: NA
CDR3 protein: CASSLGGGGETQYF
CDR3 DNA: TGCGCCAGCAGCTTGGGGGGGGGCGGAGAGACCCAGTACTTC

V gene: TRBV5-1
clone size: once
J gene: TRBJ2-3
D gene: TRBD1
CDR3 protein: CASSLGQGGDTQYF
CDR3 DNA: TGCGCCAGCAGCTTAGGACAGGGCGGAGATACGCAGTATTTT

V gene: TRBV30
clone size: NA
J gene: TRBJ2-7
D gene: TRBD1
CDR3 protein: CAWGQGSYEQYF
CDR3 DNA: TGTGCCTGGGGACAGGGATCCTACGAGCAGTACTTC

V gene: TRBV7-2
clone size: NA
J gene: TRBJ2-3
D gene: NA
CDR3 protein: CASSPDSLGTDTQYF
CDR3 DNA: TGTGCCAGCAGCCCGGACAGTCTGGGCACAGATACGCAGTATTTT

V gene: TRBV10-3
clone size: NA
J gene: TRBJ1-1
D gene: TRBD1
CDR3 protein: CAISEISGRGKTEAFF
CDR3 DNA: TGTGCCATCAGCGAGATTTCGGGCAGGGGGAAGACTGAAGCTTTCTTT

V gene: TRBV9
clone size: NA
J gene: TRBJ2-1
D gene: NA
CDR3 protein: CASSALTSLGNEQFF
CDR3 DNA: TGTGCCAGCAGCGCCCTCACCTCTCTCGGGAATGAGCAGTTCTTC

V gene: TRBV11-3
clone size: NA
J gene: TRBJ2-1
D gene: NA
CDR3 protein: CASSLDATRRPYNEQFF
CDR3 DNA: TGTGCCAGCAGCTTAGATGCGACTAGGAGGCCCTACAATGAGCAGTTCTTC

V gene: TRBV30
clone size: once
J gene: TRBJ2-1
D gene: NA
CDR3 protein: CAWSVFRRASEQFF
CDR3 DNA: TGTGCCTGGAGTGTATTTCGTCGGGCCAGTGAGCAGTTCTTC

V gene: TRBV7-9
clone size: NA
J gene: TRBJ2-1
D gene: NA
CDR3 protein: CASSLITGPGRNEQFF
CDR3 DNA: TGTGCCAGCAGCTTAATTACAGGGCCAGGCCGCAATGAGCAGTTCTTC

V gene: TRBV7-2
clone size: NA
J gene: TRBJ1-2
D gene: NA
CDR3 protein: CASSSGSGLIHGYTF
CDR3 DNA: TGTGCCAGCAGCTCCGGGTCAGGGTTAATCCATGGCTACACCTTC

V gene: TRBV4-1
clone size: NA
J gene: TRBJ2-7
D gene: TRBD2
CDR3 protein: CASSRRAVGEGYEQYF
CDR3 DNA: TGCGCCAGCAGCCGGCGAGCTGTTGGGGAGGGGTACGAGCAGTACTTC

V gene: TRBV18
clone size: NA
J gene: TRBJ2-5
D gene: TRBD1
CDR3 protein: CASSPTGVQETQYF
CDR3 DNA: TGTGCCAGCTCACCGACAGGGGTGCAAGAGACCCAGTACTTC

V gene: TRBV7-2
clone size: once
J gene: TRBJ2-7
D gene: NA
CDR3 protein: CASSFYVTGEQYF
CDR3 DNA: TGTGCCAGCAGCTTTTATGTAACGGGGGAGCAGTACTTC

V gene: TRBV5-4
clone size: NA
J gene: TRBJ2-3
D gene: TRBD1
CDR3 protein: CASSSPGQGSTDTQYF
CDR3 DNA: TGTGCCAGCAGCTCCCCGGGACAGGGGAGCACAGATACGCAGTATTTT

V gene: TRBV5-1
clone size: NA
J gene: TRBJ1-4
D gene: NA
CDR3 protein: CASSSGALSEKLFF
CDR3 DNA: TGCGCCAGCAGCTCGGGGGCCTTAAGTGAAAAACTGTTTTTT

V gene: TRBV5-1
clone size: NA
J gene: TRBJ2-1
D gene: TRBD2
CDR3 protein: CASSGGRGSGSSYNEQFF
CDR3 DNA: TGCGCCAGCAGCGGGGGTAGGGGTAGCGGGAGCTCCTACAATGAGCAGTTCTTC

V gene: TRBV2
clone size: NA
J gene: TRBJ2-7
D gene: NA
CDR3 protein: CASSGFPEQYF
CDR3 DNA: TGTGCCAGCAGTGGTTTCCCCGAGCAGTACTTC

V gene: TRBV7-3
clone size: NA
J gene: TRBJ2-7
D gene: NA
CDR3 protein: CASSLSYEQYF
CDR3 DNA: TGTGCCAGCAGCTTAAGCTACGAGCAGTACTTC

V gene: TRBV6-1
clone size: NA
J gene: TRBJ1-4
D gene: NA
CDR3 protein: CASSEGSSGAVEKLFF
CDR3 DNA: TGTGCCAGCAGTGAAGGTTCGTCGGGGGCGGTTGAAAAACTGTTTTTT

V gene: TRBV11-2
clone size: NA
J gene: TRBJ2-5
D gene: NA
CDR3 protein: CASSLGLAETQYF
CDR3 DNA: TGTGCCAGCAGCTTAGGGCTAGCGGAGACCCAGTACTTC

V gene: TRBV18
clone size: once
J gene: TRBJ2-5
D gene: TRBD1
CDR3 protein: CASSRGQEETQYF
CDR3 DNA: TGTGCCAGCTCACGAGGACAGGAAGAGACCCAGTACTTC

V gene: TRBV15
clone size: NA
J gene: TRBJ2-1
D gene: NA
CDR3 protein: CATSSPARANEQFF
CDR3 DNA: TGTGCCACCAGCAGCCCCGCCCGAGCCAATGAGCAGTTCTTC

V gene: TRBV5-6
clone size: NA
J gene: TRBJ2-1
D gene: NA
CDR3 protein: CASSRPAESSYNEQFF
CDR3 DNA: TGTGCCAGCAGCAGACCAGCGGAGAGCTCCTACAATGAGCAGTTCTTC

V gene: TRBV7-9
clone size: NA
J gene: TRBJ1-2
D gene: NA
CDR3 protein: CASTSNKRALYDYGYTF
CDR3 DNA: TGTGCCAGCACCAGTAACAAACGGGCCTTATATGACTATGGCTACACCTTC

V gene: TRBV7-2
clone size: NA
J gene: TRBJ2-5
D gene: TRBD2
CDR3 protein: CASSLEVAGRAGETQYF
CDR3 DNA: TGTGCCAGCAGCTTAGAAGTAGCGGGAAGGGCAGGGGAGACCCAGTACTTC

V gene: TRBV15
clone size: NA
J gene: TRBJ2-7
D gene: TRBD2
CDR3 protein: CATSRTSGRYEQYF
CDR3 DNA: TGTGCCACCAGCAGGACTAGCGGCCGCTACGAGCAGTACTTC

V gene: TRBV30
clone size: NA
J gene: TRBJ2-7
D gene: TRBD1
CDR3 protein: CAWSDLGQGSYEQYF
CDR3 DNA: TGTGCCTGGAGTGACCTGGGACAGGGGTCCTACGAGCAGTACTTC

V gene: TRBV5-1
clone size: NA
J gene: TRBJ2-3
D gene: NA
CDR3 protein: CASSLAGATDTQYF
CDR3 DNA: TGCGCCAGCAGCTTGGCGGGGGCAACAGATACGCAGTATTTT

V gene: TRBV14
clone size: few
J gene: TRBJ2-2
D gene: NA
CDR3 protein: CASSQGGHYTRTGELFF
CDR3 DNA: TGTGCCAGCAGCCAAGGGGGACACTACACGAGGACCGGGGAGCTGTTTTTT

V gene: TRBV7-2
clone size: NA
J gene: TRBJ2-5
D gene: NA
CDR3 protein: CASSFLLRQETQYF
CDR3 DNA: TGTGCCAGCAGCTTCTTGTTACGGCAAGAGACCCAGTACTTC

V gene: TRBV7-2
clone size: NA
J gene: TRBJ2-7
D gene: NA
CDR3 protein: CASSLVRYEQYF
CDR3 DNA: TGTGCCAGCAGCTTAGTTCGATACGAGCAGTACTTC

V gene: TRBV4-1
clone size: NA
J gene: TRBJ2-7
D gene: TRBD1
CDR3 protein: CASSPQNLIGTGRNEQYF
CDR3 DNA: TGCGCCAGCAGCCCACAAAACCTCATCGGGACAGGGAGGAACGAGCAGTACTTC

V gene: TRBV11-3
clone size: NA
J gene: TRBJ2-5
D gene: NA
CDR3 protein: CASSPGLAETQYF
CDR3 DNA: TGTGCCAGCAGCCCTGGCTTAGCAGAGACCCAGTACTTC

V gene: TRBV19
clone size: NA
J gene: TRBJ1-1
D gene: TRBD1
CDR3 protein: CASNIAGGTEAFF
CDR3 DNA: TGTGCCAGTAATATTGCAGGGGGCACTGAAGCTTTCTTT

V gene: TRBV18
clone size: NA
J gene: TRBJ2-1
D gene: TRBD2
CDR3 protein: CASSSFSSGSYNEQFF
CDR3 DNA: TGTGCCAGCTCATCATTCTCTAGCGGGAGTTACAATGAGCAGTTCTTC

V gene: TRBV5-1
clone size: NA
J gene: TRBJ2-3
D gene: NA
CDR3 protein: CASSLGSASTDTQYF
CDR3 DNA: TGCGCCAGCAGCTTGGGGTCCGCTAGCACAGATACGCAGTATTTT

V gene: TRBV5-1
clone size: NA
J gene: TRBJ1-2
D gene: TRBD1
CDR3 protein: CASSSGTGGAGGYTF
CDR3 DNA: TGCGCCAGCAGCTCGGGGACAGGGGGCGCAGGAGGCTACACCTTC

V gene: TRBV4-1
clone size: NA
J gene: TRBJ2-7
D gene: NA
CDR3 protein: CASSQVSLGDPYEQYF
CDR3 DNA: TGCGCCAGCAGCCAAGTATCTCTGGGGGACCCCTACGAGCAGTACTTC

V gene: TRBV29-1
clone size: NA
J gene: TRBJ2-5
D gene: NA
CDR3 protein: CSVEDHQWYLSMETQYF
CDR3 DNA: TGCAGCGTTGAAGATCACCAGTGGTACCTATCGATGGAGACCCAGTACTTC

V gene: TRBV18
clone size: NA
J gene: TRBJ1-1
D gene: NA
CDR3 protein: CASSPRTESNTEAFF
CDR3 DNA: TGTGCCAGCTCACCAAGGACAGAGTCGAACACTGAAGCTTTCTTT

V gene: TRBV30
clone size: NA
J gene: TRBJ1-2
D gene: NA
CDR3 protein: CACSSERYGYTF
CDR3 DNA: TGTGCCTGCTCCAGTGAACGCTATGGCTACACCTTC

V gene: TRBV6-6
clone size: NA
J gene: TRBJ2-7
D gene: NA
CDR3 protein: CASSRERNEQYF
CDR3 DNA: TGTGCCAGCAGTCGAGAGCGCAACGAGCAGTACTTC

V gene: TRBV27
clone size: few
J gene: TRBJ2-7
D gene: NA
CDR3 protein: CASSLSGGQYEQYF
CDR3 DNA: TGTGCCAGCAGTTTATCGGGGGGTCAGTACGAGCAGTACTTC

V gene: TRBV6-5
clone size: NA
J gene: TRBJ2-5
D gene: NA
CDR3 protein: CASSYSGRAETQYF
CDR3 DNA: TGTGCCAGCAGTTACTCTGGACGCGCAGAGACCCAGTACTTC

V gene: TRBV7-2
clone size: NA
J gene: TRBJ2-7
D gene: NA
CDR3 protein: CASSLRPASGAAEQYF
CDR3 DNA: TGTGCCAGCAGCTTAAGGCCCGCTTCCGGGGCGGCCGAGCAGTACTTC

V gene: TRBV5-1
clone size: NA
J gene: TRBJ2-1
D gene: TRBD2
CDR3 protein: CASSLAGLYNEQFF
CDR3 DNA: TGCGCCAGCAGCTTGGCGGGACTATACAATGAGCAGTTCTTC

V gene: TRBV5-1
clone size: NA
J gene: TRBJ2-3
D gene: NA
CDR3 protein: CASSLGSGPSDTQYF
CDR3 DNA: TGCGCCAGCAGCTTGGGTTCCGGGCCCTCAGATACGCAGTATTTT

V gene: TRBV5-1
clone size: NA
J gene: TRBJ2-3
D gene: NA
CDR3 protein: CASSLSGPSTDTQYF
CDR3 DNA: TGCGCCAGCAGCTTGAGCGGGCCCAGCACAGATACGCAGTATTTT

V gene: TRBV2
clone size: medium-sized
J gene: TRBJ2-7
D gene: NA
CDR3 protein: CASTAATTYEQYF
CDR3 DNA: TGTGCCAGCACGGCGGCCACCACCTACGAGCAGTACTTC